Below are 13 T cell receptor beta chains sequenced from a single sample in a study of blood T cell repertoires in COVID-19. Clones were read by immunoSEQ multiplex PCR, and TCRdb kept only the in-frame ones, dropping some. This table has some 290,000 clones, over 85% appearing once. Sequencing input: peripheral blood. These TCRs come from a woman aged 30 to 39 with COVID-19, enrolled during active disease.

This rearrangement joins TRBV11-2 to TRBJ2-3, with 12 bases matching TRBD2. V lost 1 base and J lost 6; bases outside the gene matches: 14. From germline, CDR1 is SGHAT and CDR2 FQNNGV. CDR3 length: 19 amino acids. The CDR3 DNA reads TGTGCCAGCAGCTTAGGGTATTGGCTAGCGGGGGGGCCGGGGGATACGCAGTATTTT. Protein sequence: CASSLGYWLAGGPGDTQYF.

This clone has a handful of counts. This chain joins TRBV27 and TRBJ2-3; 7 bases map to TRBD2. The CDR3 loop spans 13 amino acids. Per germline, CDR1 MNHEY and CDR2 SMNVEV (reference sequence). V shed 5 bases and J 8 bases; nucleotides not matched to a gene: 7. Here the CDR3 reads CASSLGGVGTQYF. The DNA of the CDR3 is TGTGCCAGCAGTCTGGGGGGGGTTGGTACGCAGTATTTT.

The genes are TRBV30 and TRBJ2-3; 9 positions match TRBD1. The CDR3 spans 16 residues. Germline-derived CDR1 and CDR2 are GTSNPN and SVGIG (reference sequence). The ends lost 2 bases at V and 0 bases at J; junction bases unmatched: 6. The CDR3, as DNA: TGTGCCTGGAGTCGGGGACAGGGTTCCAGCACAGATACGCAGTATTTT. Its protein product is CAWSRGQGSSTDTQYF.

This clone was found once. The chain couples TRBV6-1 to TRBJ2-1; 14 bases are shared with TRBD2. V lost 4 bases, J lost 8 bases, and 7 bases stayed unmatched. CDR3 size: 16 residues. Germline V CDR1 and CDR2: MNHNS, SASEGT. The chain's CDR3 is CASSGRLAGGQDEQFF. CDR3 nucleotide sequence: TGTGCCAGCAGTGGGAGACTAGCGGGGGGGCAAGATGAGCAGTTCTTC.

There are a few counts of this clone. Other DNA sequences within the sample encode an identical CDR3. The chain is built from TRBV7-9 and TRBJ2-2; tentative D call: TRBD2 (6 bases). The CDR3 is 15 residues long. The V end lost 2 bases, the J end lost 3 bases, and 10 bases lay between the germline ends. The germline gives CDR1 SEHNR, CDR2 FQNEAQ (reference sequence). The DNA for the CDR3 is TGTGCCAGCAGCTTACGGCGGGGTGACACCGGGGAGCTGTTTTTT. This gives the protein CASSLRRGDTGELFF.

This clone occurred a few times. Other DNA sequences in the same sample also yield this CDR3. The rearrangement uses TRBV28 and TRBJ1-2; 10 bases align to TRBD1. The ends lost 6 bases at V and 5 bases at J; junction bases unmatched: 3. CDR1 is MDHEN, CDR2 SYDVKM, per germline. CDR3 length: 13 residues. The CDR3 here is CASSRDRGYGYTF. The CDR3, as DNA: TGTGCCAGCAGCCGGGACAGGGGTTATGGCTACACCTTC.

DNA of the CDR3: TGTGCCACCAGCTGGTCCGGGACAGGGTATAATGAGCAGTTCTTC. Amino acid sequence: CATSWSGTGYNEQFF. The rearrangement uses TRBV15 and TRBJ2-1, with TRBD1 matching 9 bases. The junction had 9 bases not matched to a gene; V was cut back by 5 bases and J by 7 bases. The CDR3 has 15 residues. CDR1 is LNHNV, CDR2 YYDKDF, per germline (reference sequence). The whole variable domain, filled in from reference TRBV15 and TRBJ2-1, reads DAMVIQNPRYQVTQFGKPVTLSCSQTLNHNVMYWYQQKSSQAPKLLFHYYDKDFNNEADTPDNFQSRRPNTSFCFLDIRSPGLGDTAMYLCATSWSGTGYNEQFFGPGTRLTVL.

This chain links TRBV2 with TRBJ2-7, with TRBD2 as a possible D gene (6 bases). This CDR3 region has 14 residues. Trimming shortened V by 6 bases and J by 3 bases, and 15 bases separated the two germline ends. Germline CDR1 SNHLY, CDR2 FYNNEI. In DNA, the CDR3 is TGTGCCAGCAGCGGGTTGGGGACTGACTACGAGCAGTACTTC. Its protein product is CASSGLGTDYEQYF.

The genes are TRBV6-1 and TRBJ1-5; D possibly corresponds to TRBD1 (6 bases). The CDR3 totals 16 residues. Germline CDR1 reads MNHNS; CDR2 reads SASEGT. V lost 2 bases, J lost 5 bases, and 16 bases lay in between. Here the CDR3 reads CASSELGRGADQPQHF. CDR3 bases: TGTGCCAGCAGTGAATTAGGCAGGGGTGCAGATCAGCCCCAGCATTTT.

The V and J genes are TRBV3-1 (or the pseudogene TRBV3-2) and TRBJ1-1; the match to TRBD1 covers 9 bases. The V segment lost 0 bases and the J segment 4 bases; nucleotides outside the gene matches: 9. This CDR3 region has 17 residues. Germline V gene sequence: CDR1 LGHDT, CDR2 YNNKEL (reference sequence). The CDR3 reads CASSQEVVTGGTTEAFF. In DNA, the CDR3 is TGTGCCAGCAGCCAAGAGGTGGTGACAGGGGGGACCACTGAAGCTTTCTTT.

The chain carries TRBV29-1 and TRBJ1-2; D unclear. The V gene's germline CDR1 is SQVTM and CDR2 ANQGSEA. The ends were cut back, 0 bases at V and 8 bases at J, with 19 bases in the middle. This CDR3 comprises 15 residues. CDR3 sequence reads: CSVEERGWTAGGYTF. CDR3 bases: TGCAGCGTTGAAGAGCGTGGCTGGACGGCGGGCGGCTACACCTTC.

The CDR3 DNA is TGTGCCAGCACCAGCGGGACAGGGGGCGCAGCTAGGGGCTACACCTTC. This codes for CASTSGTGGAARGYTF. The chain is built from TRBV2 and TRBJ1-2; 12 bases are a match to TRBD1. Germline lookup yields CDR1 SNHLY and CDR2 FYNNEI. The CDR3 spans 16 residues. J gave up 8 bases and V 7 bases, and 14 bases lay outside the gene matches.

In this sample, this clone turned up once. The rearrangement uses TRBV5-8 and TRBJ1-5; 9 nucleotides align to TRBD1. V was pared by 2 bases and J by 0 bases, with 6 bases of the junction left unmatched. The CDR3 is made up of 17 amino acids. Looked up from germline, CDR1 is SGHTS and CDR2 is YDEGEE. The CDR3 protein is CASSFKGTGFSNQPQHF. CDR3 coding DNA: TGTGCCAGCAGCTTTAAAGGGACAGGGTTTAGCAATCAGCCCCAGCATTTT.